Ten or more counts support the clone carrying this T cell receptor (beta chain). The antigen remains unidentified. Amplification of TCR beta CDR3 regions was performed using RNA transcripts as template. When the TCR CDR3 underwent first-round RT-PCR, the HTBI primer set was used. TCRdb redid the calling of the multiplex PCR reads with MiXCR, one entry per CDR3 protein. The table shows a few hundred thousand distinct CDR3 sequences, with 20% to 25% occurring only once. The CDR3 sequence is 15 residues long. V lost 4 bases and J lost 2, with 15 bases in between. Germline V lookup: CDR1 SGHTA, CDR2 FQGNSA. The data belong to a study of T cells in Graves' hyperthyroidism and ophthalmopathy. Overall study findings and caveats: Appearing also in blood were most of the thyroid clonotypes expanded above 0.001.

The receptor was isolated from a man aged 45-60 years with Graves' hyperthyroidism. The sample comprised blood. The genes are TRBV7-2 and TRBJ2-7, with D hard to call. The CDR3 loop is CASSSVGQSTYEQYF. In DNA, the CDR3 is TGTGCCAGCAGCTCAGTTGGTCAGTCGACCTACGAGCAGTACTTC.